The TCR beta chain described here comes from a study of cytomegalovirus exposure and HLA in healthy donors. The overall study: Roughly 180 million T cells yielded fewer than 120 million unique TCR beta sequences in earlier analysis.

Study findings and constraints: Later, an analysis found that common viral pathogens appeared to be linked with several of the most significant clusters. There were a few CMV-associated chains whose specificity for CMV antigens was confirmed in vitro. Presence/absence analyses assumed roughly uniform sequencing depth across donors, which may not hold.

Primers for the PCR totalled 60 Vbeta and 13 Jbeta. Assay used: immunoSEQ multiplex PCR; TCRdb lists only in-frame clones, some missing. The sample gives approximately 150,000 clones, over 75% of which show up once; around 4% is in the top ten. The CDR3 totals 13 residues. Per germline, CDR1 ENHRY and CDR2 SYGVKD. V lost 8 bases and J lost 2; bases outside the gene matches: 5. This clone was picked up a small number of times. The antigen remains unidentified. Within the sample, other DNA sequences also encode this same CDR3. This receptor was obtained from a man aged 35-49 years in good health and CMV-seronegative. Sequencing was carried out using PBMCs. The chain has TRBV10-3 and TRBJ1-2; 7 positions match TRBD1. In DNA form, the CDR3 reads TGTGCCATCCGGGACAGAGGGAACTATGGCTACACCTTC. Encoded protein: CAIRDRGNYGYTF.